A selection of T cell receptor beta chains follows, all from one sample in a study of monozygotic twins with inflammatory bowel disease. Each CDR3 protein gets one entry in TCRdb, which reprocessed the 5' RACE reads and gives no DNA. This table holds around 450,000 distinct CDR3 sequences. The sequencing input was blood. The receptors here all came from a human donor with ulcerative colitis or Crohn's disease, or a healthy co-twin of an affected twin (not recorded which). CDR3s include the opening cysteine and the closing phenylalanine or tryptophan.

J gene: TRBJ2-2
V gene: TRBV11-1
CDR3 protein: CASSLTATLNTGELFF

J gene: TRBJ2-4
V gene: TRBV6-5
CDR3 protein: CASSYERRIAKNIQYF

J gene: TRBJ1-5
V gene: TRBV5-5
CDR3 protein: CASSETGGNQPQHF

J gene: TRBJ2-3
V gene: TRBV5-1
CDR3 protein: CASNPSGRSTDTQYF

J gene: TRBJ2-1
V gene: TRBV5-1
CDR3 protein: CASRFLAEGYNEQFF

J gene: TRBJ2-1
V gene: TRBV12-3/TRBV12-4
CDR3 protein: CASRRIAANEQFF

J gene: TRBJ2-1
V gene: TRBV7-8
CDR3 protein: CASGYYRKERGARVNEQFF

J gene: TRBJ2-1
V gene: TRBV18
CDR3 protein: CASSPGLDAEQFF

J gene: TRBJ2-3
V gene: TRBV12-3/TRBV12-4
CDR3 protein: CASTPRDRELDTQYF

J gene: TRBJ2-3
V gene: TRBV19
CDR3 protein: CATSGQVSDTQYF

J gene: TRBJ2-1
V gene: TRBV3-1
CDR3 protein: CASSHATVIHEQFF

J gene: TRBJ2-5
V gene: TRBV14
CDR3 protein: CASSLGTSGPETQYF

J gene: TRBJ2-1
V gene: TRBV19
CDR3 protein: CAVSLAGAAYNEQFF

J gene: TRBJ2-2
V gene: TRBV20-1
CDR3 protein: CSASFRERNTGELFF

J gene: TRBJ1-5
V gene: TRBV3-1
CDR3 protein: CASSLTIAGNQPQHF

J gene: TRBJ2-1
V gene: TRBV9
CDR3 protein: CASSVVAGAYNEQFF

J gene: TRBJ1-1
V gene: TRBV18
CDR3 protein: CASSPWGKPGDTEAFF

J gene: TRBJ1-1
V gene: TRBV2
CDR3 protein: CASTASRLGSEAFF

J gene: TRBJ1-2
V gene: TRBV7-2
CDR3 protein: CASSLYPARGYGYTF

J gene: TRBJ1-5
V gene: TRBV19
CDR3 protein: CASTGDRRGQHF

J gene: TRBJ1-3
V gene: TRBV4-1
CDR3 protein: CASSQVSGSGNTIYF

J gene: TRBJ1-4
V gene: TRBV10-3
CDR3 protein: CAISESMGGGEKLFF

J gene: TRBJ1-1
V gene: TRBV4-3
CDR3 protein: CASSQDTGGDTEAFF

J gene: TRBJ2-7
V gene: TRBV2
CDR3 protein: CASSDLVASGEQYF

J gene: TRBJ2-3
V gene: TRBV5-1
CDR3 protein: CASSFLEGTDTQYF

J gene: TRBJ1-2
V gene: TRBV7-2
CDR3 protein: CASSRSGQSYGYTF

J gene: TRBJ1-1
V gene: TRBV18
CDR3 protein: CASSPQGNTEAFF

J gene: TRBJ2-1
V gene: TRBV4-1
CDR3 protein: CASSQEVSIYNEQFF

J gene: TRBJ2-1
V gene: TRBV4-3
CDR3 protein: CASSETSGSIYEQFF

J gene: TRBJ1-2
V gene: TRBV5-6
CDR3 protein: CASSGRWTGGYTF

J gene: TRBJ2-5
V gene: TRBV12-3/TRBV12-4
CDR3 protein: CASSPGQGRETQYF

J gene: TRBJ2-1
V gene: TRBV19
CDR3 protein: CASSIAGREQFF

J gene: TRBJ2-3
V gene: TRBV4-2
CDR3 protein: CASSHPLTGGLLGTDTQYF

J gene: TRBJ1-1
V gene: TRBV3-1
CDR3 protein: CASSQNGQGEKAFF

J gene: TRBJ1-1
V gene: TRBV18
CDR3 protein: CASSPSGAAEAFF

J gene: TRBJ2-2
V gene: TRBV5-5
CDR3 protein: CASSLYWRVNTGELFF

J gene: TRBJ1-4
V gene: TRBV20-1
CDR3 protein: CSAGDGLKLFF

J gene: TRBJ1-1
V gene: TRBV7-9
CDR3 protein: CASSFLGSSTEAFF

J gene: TRBJ2-1
V gene: TRBV5-3
CDR3 protein: CARSPDRYNEQFF

J gene: TRBJ2-1
V gene: TRBV7-9
CDR3 protein: CASSSPGIADSYNEQFF

J gene: TRBJ2-1
V gene: TRBV7-9
CDR3 protein: CASSPDPSSYNEQFF

J gene: TRBJ1-3
V gene: TRBV18
CDR3 protein: CASSRFEGADGNTIYF

J gene: TRBJ2-1
V gene: TRBV12-3/TRBV12-4
CDR3 protein: CASSLQGRGGQNEQFF

J gene: TRBJ2-1
V gene: TRBV12-3/TRBV12-4
CDR3 protein: CASSFGGGGGGEQFF

J gene: TRBJ2-1
V gene: TRBV7-9
CDR3 protein: CASSLALAGVSYNEQLF

J gene: TRBJ1-1
V gene: TRBV3-1
CDR3 protein: CASSPRRGDSTEAFF

J gene: TRBJ2-1
V gene: TRBV20-1
CDR3 protein: CSARKQRKGLAGGNEQFF

J gene: TRBJ1-5
V gene: TRBV15
CDR3 protein: CATSQGGNQPQHF

J gene: TRBJ2-7
V gene: TRBV10-3
CDR3 protein: CAISVGQGAYEQYF

J gene: TRBJ2-4
V gene: TRBV12-3/TRBV12-4
CDR3 protein: CASSLGGVNIQYF

J gene: TRBJ2-6
V gene: TRBV10-3
CDR3 protein: CAISEVAGAGANVLTF

J gene: TRBJ2-6
V gene: TRBV19
CDR3 protein: CASSIRVSGANVLTF

J gene: TRBJ2-3
V gene: TRBV4-3
CDR3 protein: CASSQETPPTDTQYF

J gene: TRBJ1-6
V gene: TRBV6-1
CDR3 protein: CASSPGRGPYNSPLHF

J gene: TRBJ2-3
V gene: TRBV14
CDR3 protein: CASSQDVASTDTQYF

J gene: TRBJ2-7
V gene: TRBV19
CDR3 protein: CASSKRRLAGEYEQYF

J gene: TRBJ1-5
V gene: TRBV9
CDR3 protein: CASSPSPGQPQHF

J gene: TRBJ2-1
V gene: TRBV11-3
CDR3 protein: CASSLALAGEQFF

J gene: TRBJ2-2
V gene: TRBV6-1
CDR3 protein: CASSEGQAAAGELFF

J gene: TRBJ2-7
V gene: TRBV5-6
CDR3 protein: CASSPRRGPIDEQYF